The 14 T cell receptor beta chains given below trace back to one sample, sequenced in a study of blood T cells in healthy people across ages. Primed by a sample-barcoded 5' primer and a J-beta primer mix, a second PCR proceeded for about 7 to 11 cycles. Each CDR3 protein is one row after TCRdb ran MiXCR on the 5' RACE reads. Of about 780,000 distinct CDR3 sequences in the sample, 20% to 30% are singletons; the top ten hold about 3%. This sample was shared with a second study, whose subject was T cells of mothers and their children.

Sequencing was carried out using blood. Receptors were obtained from a boy between 10 and 17 years old in good health.

The chain recombines TRBV19 with TRBJ2-5; 12 nucleotides agree with TRBD2. The end of the DNA aligns better with TRBJ2-1, so the J call may be wrong. The germline gives CDR1 LNHDA, CDR2 SQIVND (reference sequence). The CDR3 sequence is 16 residues long. CDR3 nucleotides: TGTGCCAGTAGTATATCTAGCGGGGGGGCCGCAAATGAGCAGTTCTTC. As protein: CASSISSGGAANEQFF.

This clonotype was found a few times. The rearrangement joins TRBV12-3 or TRBV12-4 to TRBJ1-5, with TRBD1 as a possible D gene (6 bases). The CDR3 extends over 14 amino acids. V was cut by 6 bases and J by 7 bases, with 16 bases left in between. The CDR3 sequence is CASRPNRVEQPQHF. For the CDR3, the DNA is TGTGCCAGCAGGCCCAACAGGGTTGAGCAGCCCCAGCATTTT.

In this sample, this clonotype turned up once. This chain connects TRBV14 to TRBJ2-1; D is unresolved. The CDR3 extends over 13 amino acids. The V end was cut by 4 bases, the J end by 7 bases, with 11 bases between. The germline V gene has CDR1 SGHDN and CDR2 FVKESK. The CDR3 loop is CASSPSRVNEQFF. CDR3 coding DNA: TGTGCCAGCAGCCCCAGTAGGGTAAATGAGCAGTTCTTC.

This chain connects TRBV6-1 to TRBJ2-4; TRBD2 is a possible D gene (6 bases). Trimming stripped 5 bases from V and 9 bases from J, with 20 bases between. Germline V lookup: CDR1 MNHNS, CDR2 SASEGT. The CDR3 has 15 amino acids. The CDR3 is CASSRRDPEGSIQYF. CDR3 DNA: TGTGCCAGCAGTAGGCGGGACCCAGAAGGGTCCATTCAGTACTTC.

The rearrangement uses TRBV7-9 and TRBJ1-1; D is unclear. This CDR3 is 12 amino acids long. Trimming removed 1 base from V and 7 bases from J, with 7 bases in between. The germline V gene has CDR1 SEHNR and CDR2 FQNEAQ (reference sequence). CDR3 residues: CASSLEAREAFF. For the CDR3, the DNA is TGTGCCAGCAGCTTAGAAGCTCGTGAAGCTTTCTTT.

The chain is built from TRBV18 and TRBJ2-5; TRBD1 matches 7 bases. Germline V lookup: CDR1 KGHSH, CDR2 LQKENI. V lost 2 bases to trimming and J lost 11 bases; unmatched junction nucleotides: 11. The CDR3 has 14 amino acids. The CDR3 reads CASSPYQGEGEQYF. The CDR3 DNA sequence: TGTGCCAGCTCACCATATCAGGGGGAAGGGGAGCAGTACTTC.

This chain connects TRBV29-1 to TRBJ2-3, with TRBD2 identical over 7 bases. The CDR3 is made up of 15 amino acids. Per germline, CDR1 SQVTM and CDR2 ANQGSEA. With V trimmed by 5 bases and J by 2 bases, 10 bases remained unmatched. The CDR3 sequence is CSVLGWREITDTQYF. The CDR3 coding sequence is TGCAGCGTTCTAGGATGGCGGGAGATCACAGATACGCAGTATTTT.

This clonotype was seen only a few times. The chain is built from TRBV10-2 and TRBJ2-5; D remains ambiguous. Near its end, the DNA agrees better with TRBJ2-7, so the J call may be wrong. This CDR3 is 11 amino acids long. Germline values: CDR1 WSHSY, CDR2 SAAADI. The CDR3 loop reads CASSWEYEQYF. The CDR3 bases are TGCGCCAGCAGCTGGGAATACGAGCAGTACTTC.

In this sample, this clonotype turned up a few times. The V and J genes are TRBV5-1 and TRBJ2-5, with 11 bases fitting TRBD2. CDR3 length equals 12 residues. Germline V CDR1 and CDR2: SGHRS, YFSETQ. After removal of 4 bases from V and 11 bases from J, the junction contained 4 bases not matched to a gene. The CDR3 is CASSETSGEQYF. CDR3 sequence (DNA): TGCGCCAGCAGCGAGACTAGCGGGGAGCAGTACTTC.

The chain uses TRBV29-1 and TRBJ2-3; possibly TRBD1 or TRBD2 for D (5 bases each). The CDR3 is made up of 15 amino acids. The V end was cut by 7 bases, the J end by 2 bases, with 19 bases between. Germline V gene data show CDR1 as SQVTM and CDR2 as ANQGSEA. As DNA, the CDR3 is TGCAGCGCCCTAGGGACCAAGGTTTACACAGATACGCAGTATTTT. Its translation: CSALGTKVYTDTQYF.

The chain couples TRBV12-3 or TRBV12-4 to TRBJ1-1, with 7 bases identical to TRBD1. The CDR3 extends over 12 amino acids. The trim removed 6 bases at V and 11 bases at J, leaving 9 bases unmatched. The CDR3 bases are TGTGCCAGCAGGGCAAGGGGGCTAGAGGCTTTCTTT. The encoded protein is CASRARGLEAFF.

The J gene is TRBJ2-7, the V gene TRBV5-6; unclear D gene. The CDR3 has 14 residues. The germline gives CDR1 SGHDT, CDR2 YYEEEE. V lost 0 bases and J lost 4, with 11 bases in between. This CDR3 is CASSLEDAVYEQYF. CDR3 nucleotides: TGTGCCAGCAGCTTGGAGGACGCCGTTTACGAGCAGTACTTC.

The chain employs TRBV28 and TRBJ2-5, with 9 bases that match TRBD2. Germline V gene sequence: CDR1 MDHEN, CDR2 SYDVKM. The CDR3 extends over 16 amino acids. V lost 6 bases and J lost 5; bases outside the gene matches: 13. The CDR3 reads CASSLVRGGAGETQYF. CDR3 in DNA: TGTGCCAGCAGCCTCGTCCGCGGGGGGGCCGGGGAGACCCAGTACTTC.

V usage is TRBV5-1 and J usage is TRBJ2-5; possible D gene TRBD2, 6 bases. This CDR3 has 14 residues. CDR1 and CDR2 from the germline V gene are SGHRS and YFSETQ. The ends were cut back, 5 bases at V and 1 base at J, with 12 bases in the middle. The CDR3 sequence: CASRRGTVQETQYF. In DNA, the CDR3 is TGCGCCAGCAGACGCGGGACGGTCCAAGAGACCCAGTACTTC.